This TCR beta chain comes out of a study of blood T cell repertoires in COVID-19. Overall study context: Whether acute or convalescent, the COVID-19 samples came from the United States, Italy and Spain.

Libraries were prepared by immunoSEQ multiplex PCR; TCRdb keeps only in-frame clonotypes and omits some of them. Counted here are about 300,000 clones, approximately 89% occurring once; the ten biggest clones make up approximately 7.2%. Germline V CDR1 and CDR2: LGHDT, YNNKEL (reference sequence). Trimming removed 4 bases at V and 8 bases at J, with 14 bases between. The CDR3 totals 13 residues. This rearrangement joins TRBV3-1 (or the pseudogene TRBV3-2) to TRBJ1-2, with D perhaps matching TRBD1 (5 bases). Sequenced material: peripheral blood. The TCR comes from a woman in her twenties or thirties who had recovered from COVID-19. CDR3: CASSRQGVGGYTF. As DNA, the CDR3 is TGTGCCAGCAGCCGACAAGGGGTCGGCGGCTACACCTTC.